These 6 T cell receptor beta chains came from one sample sequenced in a study of identical twins. TCRdb used MiXCR to reprocess the 5' RACE reads, holding one entry per CDR3 protein. The sample consists of hundreds of thousands of distinct CDR3 sequences, around 8.8% of them appearing once. Separately, the same data were catalogued under a study of yellow fever vaccine responses in identical twins.

Sequenced: memory (CD45RO+) T cells sorted from blood. The receptor source for this set is a woman between 18 and 29 years old in good health.

This clonotype was seen many times. The chain employs TRBV11-2 and TRBJ2-3, with D uncertain. The V and J ends lost 5 bases and 5 bases respectively, with 11 bases between them. The CDR3 consists of 13 residues. The germline V gene has CDR1 SGHAT and CDR2 FQNNGV. The CDR3 DNA reads as TGTGCCAGCAGCCCCCGAAACGGAGATACGCAGTATTTT. Amino acid sequence: CASSPRNGDTQYF.

This clonotype was counted many times. The rearrangement links TRBV20-1 to TRBJ1-1; no clear D. V dropped 5 bases and J dropped 7 bases, with 17 bases sitting between them. The germline CDR1 and CDR2 sequences are DFQATT and SNEGSKA (reference sequence). CDR3 size: 13 residues. The CDR3 DNA reads as TGCAGTGCTGGAAATGACATGGGGTTTGAAGCTTTCTTT. Amino acids: CSAGNDMGFEAFF.

This clonotype was found a few times. This sequence joins TRBV7-8 and TRBJ2-7; a possible D gene is TRBD1 (6 bases). This CDR3 spans 13 amino acids. Germline CDR1 SGHVS, CDR2 FQNEAQ. V was trimmed by 5 bases and J by 7 bases, leaving 15 bases between them. The CDR3 protein is CASSHQGSSEQYV. CDR3 in DNA: TGTGCCAGCAGCCATCAGGGGAGTTCGGAGCAGTACGTC.

The CDR3 here is CASSRYREQVYNEQFF. Here the CDR3 DNA reads TGTGCCAGCAGCCGATACAGGGAACAAGTCTACAATGAGCAGTTCTTC. The V and J genes are TRBV9 and TRBJ2-1, with D perhaps TRBD1 (6 bases). The germline V gene has CDR1 SGDLS and CDR2 YYNGEE. The CDR3 is made up of 16 amino acids. V shed 4 bases and J shed 3 bases, with 17 bases lying between them.

This clonotype was counted a few times. This chain joins TRBV20-1 and TRBJ2-2; 10 positions match TRBD1. Germline V gives CDR1 DFQATT, CDR2 SNEGSKA (reference sequence). The V segment lost 6 bases and the J segment 0 bases; nucleotides outside the gene matches: 4. This CDR3 has 15 residues. CDR3 sequence: CSAPGQGTNTGELFF. DNA of the CDR3: TGCAGTGCGCCGGGACAGGGGACGAACACCGGGGAGCTGTTTTTT.

The V call is TRBV7-2, the J call TRBJ1-6; unclear D gene. The CDR3 is 14 amino acids. Trimming left V 5 bases short and J 4 bases short, with 9 bases between. Looked up from germline, CDR1 is SGHTA and CDR2 is FQGNSA. CDR3 sequence (DNA): TGTGCCAGCAGCCATGAGATTTATAATTCACCCCTCCACTTT. It yields the protein CASSHEIYNSPLHF. Combining the CDR3 with reference TRBV7-2 and TRBJ1-6 gives the whole variable domain GAGVSQSPSNKVTEKGKDVELRCDPISGHTALYWYRQSLGQGLEFLIYFQGNSAPDKSGLPSDRFSAERTGGSVSTLTIQRTQQEDSAVYLCASSHEIYNSPLHFGNGTRLTVT.